The source of this T cell receptor beta chain is a study of blood T cell repertoires in COVID-19. Across the study: Some COVID-19 samples were acute and others convalescent; all came from the United States, Italy and Spain. T cells, B-cell-depleted T cells, or PBMCs supplied cDNA or gDNA.

Per germline, CDR1 SGHVS and CDR2 FQNEAQ. With 2 bases removed from V and 6 bases from J, the gap between germline ends came to 14 bases. This CDR3 has 14 amino acids. Original processing methods: Nucleated cell number was recorded as an estimate derived from reference gene primer amplification. Profiled with immunoSEQ multiplex PCR; TCRdb holds only in-frame clones, not every one. V and J calls and clone size are copied from that table; D and trimming were computed from the DNA. The sample comprises some 95,000 clones, approximately 90% of which are singletons, and about 2.3% rests with the top ten.

Sequenced sample: peripheral blood. V gene TRBV7-8 combines with J gene TRBJ2-7, with D possibly being TRBD2 (6 bases). The source of this sequence is a human donor with active COVID-19. The donor label of this sample is uncertain. In DNA form, the CDR3 reads TGTGCCAGCAGCTTAAGGGTCGGGGGATCCGAGCAGTACTTC. It is translated as CASSLRVGGSEQYF.